Shown below are 13 T cell receptor beta chains from a single sample sequenced in a study of T cell responses to AZD1222 COVID-19 vaccine. Clones were read by immunoSEQ multiplex PCR, and TCRdb kept only the in-frame ones, dropping some. The top ten clones hold about 15% of a sample with about 110,000 clones, over 85% of them seen once. The source was peripheral blood, collected 28 days after the second AZD1222 dose. These receptors originate from an adult who received the AZD1222 COVID-19 vaccine.

The sample holds one count of this clone. The V and J genes are TRBV7-8 and TRBJ2-1, with 11 bases identical to TRBD2. J gave up 9 bases and V 0 bases, and 16 bases lay outside the gene matches. The CDR3 covers 19 residues. Germline lookup yields CDR1 SGHVS and CDR2 FQNEAQ. The CDR3 coding sequence is TGTGCCAGCAGCTTAGCGTCCCTAGCGGGGGGCCCTACACAAGGTGAGCAGTTCTTC. Its translation: CASSLASLAGGPTQGEQFF.

This sequence joins TRBV5-8 and TRBJ1-5; no firm D call. The CDR3 has 13 amino acids. Trimming left V 4 bases short and J 5 bases short, with 10 bases between. In germline, CDR1 is SGHTS, CDR2 YDEGEE. CDR3 sequence (DNA): TGTGCCAGCAGCCCGGGTTCCTATCAGCCCCAGCATTTT. Translation gives CASSPGSYQPQHF.

V is TRBV13 and J is TRBJ2-5; D is ambiguous. V lost 5 bases to trimming and J lost 5 bases, with 15 bases between them. The CDR3 is 14 amino acids. From germline, CDR1 is PRHDT and CDR2 FYEKMQ (reference sequence). In DNA form, the CDR3 reads TGTGCCAGCAGCCCCCGGTGGGGTGCGGAGACCCAGTACTTC. Translation gives CASSPRWGAETQYF.

The rearrangement links TRBV19 to TRBJ2-1; the D is unclear. Trimming left V 6 bases short and J 1 base short, with 4 bases between. Germline V CDR1 and CDR2: LNHDA, SQIVND (reference sequence). This CDR3 region has 12 residues. Here the CDR3 DNA reads TGTGCCAGTAGCCAGTCCTACAATGAGCAGTTCTTC. Protein sequence: CASSQSYNEQFF. The full variable domain, in which reference TRBV19 and TRBJ2-1 provide the parts outside the CDR3, is DGGITQSPKYLFRKEGQNVTLSCEQNLNHDAMYWYRQDPGQGLRLIYYSQIVNDFQKGDIAEGYSVSREKKESFPLTVTSAQKNPTAFYLCASSQSYNEQFFGPGTRLTVL.

The rearrangement joins TRBV27 to TRBJ2-1, with no clear D. CDR1 is MNHEY and CDR2 is SMNVEV in the germline V gene (reference sequence). This CDR3 comprises 14 residues. Deletions cut 7 bases from V and 0 bases from J, with 10 bases between. CDR3 nucleotide sequence: TGTGCCAGCACCAGAAGTGGCTCCTACAATGAGCAGTTCTTC. This sequence encodes CASTRSGSYNEQFF.

This sequence joins TRBV5-1 and TRBJ1-1, with D hard to call. V lost 4 bases, J lost 5 bases, and 12 bases lay in between. Looked up from germline, CDR1 is SGHRS and CDR2 is YFSETQ. The CDR3 has 13 residues. Written as DNA, the CDR3 is TGCGCCAGCAGCACGGAATGGGGAACTGAAGCTTTCTTT. It codes for CASSTEWGTEAFF. Looking up the rest from reference TRBV5-1 and TRBJ1-1 gives the full variable domain: KAGVTQTPRYLIKTRGQQVTLSCSPISGHRSVSWYQQTPGQGLQFLFEYFSETQRNKGNFPGRFSGRQFSNSRSEMNVSTLELGDSALYLCASSTEWGTEAFFGQGTRLTVV.

The chain employs TRBV27 and TRBJ2-2, with unresolved D. The CDR3 extends over 12 amino acids. Germline V gives CDR1 MNHEY, CDR2 SMNVEV (reference sequence). Trimming took 6 bases from V and 4 from J, leaving 6 bases between them. Written as DNA, the CDR3 is TGTGCCAGCAGCTATCCCACCGGGGAGCTGTTTTTT. It is translated as CASSYPTGELFF.

The rearrangement uses TRBV28 and TRBJ1-4, with TRBD1 matching over 8 bases. Unmatched junction bases numbered 12, after V lost 5 bases and J lost 4 bases. Germline V gene data show CDR1 as MDHEN and CDR2 as SYDVKM. The CDR3 runs to 17 residues. Here the CDR3 DNA reads TGTGCCAGCAGTCTCCCTCCCAGGGGGCTGAGTAATGAAAAACTGTTTTTT. Amino acids: CASSLPPRGLSNEKLFF.

This clone is a singleton in its sample. The rearrangement joins TRBV11-2 to TRBJ1-4, with TRBD1 matching 7 bases. Germline CDR1 reads SGHAT; CDR2 reads FQNNGV. V trimming: 5 bases; J trimming: 10 bases; junction bases outside the gene matches: 10. CDR3 length equals 14 residues. The CDR3 nucleotides are TGTGCCAGCAGCGATCGGACAGGAAGCAGAAAACTGTTTTTT. This codes for CASSDRTGSRKLFF.

The chain combines TRBV7-8 with TRBJ1-1; 7 bases map to TRBD1. The germline CDR1 and CDR2 sequences are SGHVS and FQNEAQ. This CDR3 comprises 14 residues. After removal of 4 bases from V and 0 bases from J, the junction contained 2 bases not matched to a gene. CDR3 sequence: CASSWTGMNTEAFF. DNA for the CDR3: TGTGCCAGCAGCTGGACAGGAATGAACACTGAAGCTTTCTTT.

The rearrangement links TRBV3-1 (or the pseudogene TRBV3-2) to TRBJ2-6; 7 positions agree with TRBD2. The CDR3 runs to 17 residues. CDR1 and CDR2 (germline): LGHDT, YNNKEL (reference sequence). V lost 4 bases, J lost 0 bases, and 6 bases stayed unmatched. The CDR3 DNA is TGTGCCAGCAGCCTAGGGCTAGCGGTCTCTGGGGCCAACGTCCTGACTTTC. It specifies CASSLGLAVSGANVLTF.

This CDR3 is CASSATGTGGGEQYF. CDR3 in DNA: TGCGCCAGCAGCGCTACCGGGACAGGGGGCGGCGAGCAGTACTTC. The V gene is TRBV5-1, the J gene TRBJ2-7, with 12 nucleotides matching TRBD1. V dropped 4 bases and J dropped 6; count of bases not matched to a gene: 8. The germline gives CDR1 SGHRS, CDR2 YFSETQ. The CDR3 has 15 amino acids.

V and J are TRBV25-1 and TRBJ1-2, with 9 nucleotides matching TRBD1. The V and J ends lost 2 bases and 6 bases, in that order; junction bases with no gene match: 4. From germline, CDR1 is MGHDK and CDR2 SYGVNS. CDR3 length: 14 residues. Here the CDR3 reads CASSEPGTGNGYTF. The CDR3 DNA sequence: TGTGCCAGCAGTGAACCCGGGACAGGGAATGGCTACACCTTC.